The 3 T cell receptor beta chains reported below all come from one sample, sequenced in a study of blood T cell repertoires in COVID-19. The repertoire was sequenced with immunoSEQ multiplex PCR; TCRdb's copy has only in-frame clones and lacks some. The sample includes some 340,000 clones, 90% of them seen just once. The sequenced material came from PBMCs or T cells enriched from blood (not recorded which). Every receptor here comes from a woman aged 30 to 39 who had been exposed to COVID-19.

V and J are TRBV10-2 and TRBJ2-7; D gene ambiguous. V gave up 7 bases and J gave up 0 bases, with 7 bases separating them. CDR1 and CDR2 (germline): WSHSY, SAAADI. This CDR3 has 12 amino acids. The CDR3 is CASTLSSYEQYF. CDR3 sequence (DNA): TGCGCCAGCACGCTAAGCTCCTACGAGCAGTACTTC.

The chain is built from TRBV3-1 (or the pseudogene TRBV3-2) and TRBJ2-2; D not resolved. There are 13 residues in the CDR3. Per the germline V gene, CDR1 is LGHDT and CDR2 is YNNKEL (reference sequence). V gave up 2 bases and J gave up 6 bases, with 7 bases separating them. This CDR3 reads CASSQPRSGELFF. DNA of the CDR3: TGTGCCAGCAGCCAACCCCGTTCCGGGGAGCTGTTTTTT.

This clone appeared a single time. The chain employs TRBV27 and TRBJ1-2; 7 bases match TRBD1. The CDR3 totals 16 residues. Trimming took 6 bases from V and 6 from J; bases not matched to a gene: 16. Germline V gene data show CDR1 as MNHEY and CDR2 as SMNVEV (reference sequence). The CDR3 nucleotides are TGTGCCAGCAGGATCGACACAGGGGCCCACCACCATGGCTACACCTTC. It specifies CASRIDTGAHHHGYTF.